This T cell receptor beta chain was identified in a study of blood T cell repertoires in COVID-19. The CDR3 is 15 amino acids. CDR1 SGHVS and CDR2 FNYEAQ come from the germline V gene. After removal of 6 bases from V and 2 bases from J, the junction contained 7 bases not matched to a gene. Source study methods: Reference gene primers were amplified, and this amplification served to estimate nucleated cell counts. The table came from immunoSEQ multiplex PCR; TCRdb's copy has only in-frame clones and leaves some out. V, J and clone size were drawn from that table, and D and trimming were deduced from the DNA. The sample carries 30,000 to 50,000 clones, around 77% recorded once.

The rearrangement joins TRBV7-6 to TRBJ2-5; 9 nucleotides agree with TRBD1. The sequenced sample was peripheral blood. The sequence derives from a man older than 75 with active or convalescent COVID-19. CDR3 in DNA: TGTGCCAGCAGACCAGACAGGGGGTCGCAAGAGACCCAGTACTTC. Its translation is CASRPDRGSQETQYF.